Listed below are T cell receptor beta chains from one sample, sequenced in a study of human T cells and chemical hapten exposure. TCRdb called the RACE reads again in MiXCR, with one record for every CDR3 protein. Of roughly 97,000 distinct CDR3 sequences in the sample, 25% to 35% are singletons; the top ten hold 10%. Sequenced material: whole blood, taken in connection with sensitization to the hapten diphenylcyclopropenone (DPC). These receptors were obtained from a man aged 35-49 years with alopecia areata. Some clones in this sample may be carry-over from other donors' samples. CDR3s include the opening cysteine and the closing phenylalanine or tryptophan. A D gene is named only where the DNA matches it firmly. Size is omitted from some rows. Given values are once, few, many or a class for expanded clones.

TRBJ2-1,TRBV3-1,TRBD2,.,CASSQASGSGREQFF,TGTGCCAGCAGCCAAGCTAGCGGGAGCGGTAGGGAGCAGTTCTTC
TRBJ1-6,TRBV7-9,.,.,CASSVTNSPLHF,TGTGCCAGCTCGGTTACAAATTCACCCCTCCACTTT
TRBJ1-1,TRBV20-1,TRBD1,.,CSARDLVDREFEAFF,TGCAGTGCTAGAGATCTCGTGGACAGGGAATTTGAAGCTTTCTTT
TRBJ2-5,TRBV20-1,TRBD1,.,CSARRTGSAKETQYF,TGCAGTGCCCGAAGGACAGGGTCGGCTAAAGAGACCCAGTACTTC
TRBJ2-7,TRBV14,.,few,CASSRGAGPYEQYF,TGTGCCAGCAGCCGGGGGGCAGGGCCCTACGAGCAGTACTTC
TRBJ2-1,TRBV24-1,TRBD2,.,CATYQRERDEQFF,TGTGCCACCTACCAGCGGGAAAGGGATGAGCAGTTCTTC
TRBJ2-7,TRBV28,.,.,CASSFVGRSAYEQYF,TGTGCCAGCAGTTTTGTGGGGCGTTCCGCCTACGAGCAGTACTTC
TRBJ2-3,TRBV6-5,.,.,CASSYRLAASTDTQYF,TGTGCCAGCAGTTACAGGCTAGCAGCTAGCACAGATACGCAGTATTTT
TRBJ1-5,TRBV28,.,.,CASSPINFRQPQHF,TGTGCCAGCAGTCCCATTAACTTCCGTCAGCCCCAGCATTTT
TRBJ2-5,TRBV27,.,few,CASSLGISPVETQYF,TGTGCCAGCAGTTTAGGAATAAGCCCCGTGGAGACCCAGTACTTC
TRBJ2-4,TRBV28,.,.,CASSLIGVAKNIQYF,TGTGCCAGCAGTTTAATAGGGGTGGCCAAAAACATTCAGTACTTC
TRBJ2-2,TRBV18,TRBD2,.,CASSSRESARTGELFF,TGTGCCAGCTCATCGCGGGAGTCCGCACGGACCGGGGAGCTGTTTTTT
TRBJ2-3,TRBV6-2/TRBV6-3,.,.,CASSILEVGTDTQYF,TGTGCCAGCAGCATACTAGAAGTCGGCACAGATACGCAGTATTTT
TRBJ2-5,TRBV20-1,.,.,CSARDEGQYF,TGCAGTGCTAGGGACGAGGGCCAGTACTTC
TRBJ1-2,TRBV20-1,TRBD1,few,CSPPGTDVGYTF,TGCAGTCCCCCCGGGACAGACGTTGGCTACACCTTC
TRBJ2-7,TRBV28,TRBD1,.,CASRANGQGGHEQYF,TGTGCCAGCAGGGCTAACGGACAGGGGGGCCACGAGCAGTACTTC
TRBJ2-7,TRBV20-1,TRBD2,few,CSGTVLSGSSFGEQYF,TGCAGTGGAACCGTTCTTAGCGGGAGTTCATTTGGCGAGCAGTACTTC
TRBJ1-2,TRBV19,TRBD1,.,CASSTGTVSIYGDTF,TGTGCCAGTAGTACCGGGACAGTATCCATCTATGGCGACACCTTC
TRBJ1-1,TRBV6-5,TRBD1,.,CASSYSGQGTEAFF,TGTGCCAGCAGTTACTCAGGACAGGGAACTGAAGCTTTCTTT
TRBJ2-7,TRBV2,TRBD1,few,CASTQPGQAYEQYF,TGTGCCAGCACCCAACCGGGACAGGCTTACGAGCAGTACTTC
TRBJ2-5,TRBV12-3/TRBV12-4,TRBD2,.,CASSRGEGRGETQYF,TGTGCCAGCTCGCGGGGGGAGGGCCGAGGAGAGACCCAGTACTTC
TRBJ1-3,TRBV6-5,.,.,CASSPDRYSGNTIYF,TGTGCCAGCAGTCCCGACAGATACTCTGGAAACACCATATATTTT
TRBJ1-5,TRBV2,TRBD1,few,CASSRTGNQPQHF,TGTGCCAGCAGTAGGACAGGGAATCAGCCCCAGCATTTT
TRBJ1-5,TRBV6-6,.,.,CASSFPGSNQPQHF,TGTGCCAGCAGTTTTCCGGGTAGCAATCAGCCCCAGCATTTT
TRBJ2-1,TRBV3-1,.,few,CASSPHGAVSYNEQFF,TGTGCCAGCAGCCCCCACGGCGCGGTCTCCTACAATGAGCAGTTCTTC
TRBJ2-3,TRBV20-1,.,.,CSATAIAGRTDTQYF,TGCAGTGCCACCGCCATTGCGGGGCGCACAGATACGCAGTATTTT
TRBJ1-2,TRBV4-1,.,.,CASSQDAGSYYGDTF,TGCGCCAGCAGCCAAGACGCCGGGAGCTACTATGGCGACACCTTC
TRBJ2-7,TRBV7-9,.,.,CASSHTSFEQYF,TGTGCCAGCAGCCACACTAGCTTCGAGCAGTACTTC
TRBJ2-7,TRBV7-8,.,.,CASSLEVSTYEQYF,TGTGCCAGCAGCTTAGAAGTCAGTACCTACGAGCAGTACTTC
TRBJ1-2,TRBV20-1,.,.,CSARRRDGHYRGGYTF,TGCAGTGCTAGAAGGAGGGACGGTCATTATCGAGGCGGCTACACCTTC
TRBJ2-6,TRBV5-4,.,few,CASSWKSGANVLTF,TGTGCCAGCAGCTGGAAATCTGGGGCCAACGTCCTGACTTTC
TRBJ2-5,TRBV20-1,.,.,CSARVGVETQYF,TGCAGTGCTAGAGTAGGCGTGGAGACCCAGTACTTC
TRBJ1-1,TRBV28,TRBD1,few,CASSLTGQGNTEAFF,TGTGCCAGCAGTTTAACGGGACAGGGGAACACTGAAGCTTTCTTT
TRBJ1-1,TRBV6-2/TRBV6-3,.,.,CASRPTSILNTEAFF,TGTGCCAGCAGGCCTACGTCGATCTTGAACACTGAAGCTTTCTTT
TRBJ1-4,TRBV6-6,.,.,CASTRESFEKLFF,TGTGCCAGCACGAGGGAAAGTTTTGAAAAACTGTTTTTT
TRBJ1-5,TRBV28,.,.,CASKAPYSNQPQHF,TGTGCCAGCAAGGCACCTTATAGCAATCAGCCCCAGCATTTT
TRBJ2-2,TRBV20-1,.,many,CSARKGGYAGELFF,TGCAGTGCTAGAAAGGGTGGATACGCCGGGGAGCTGTTTTTT
TRBJ2-7,TRBV28,TRBD2,.,CASSLRGLAGTSYEQYF,TGTGCCAGCAGTTTGCGCGGACTAGCGGGGACCTCCTACGAGCAGTACTTC
TRBJ1-1,TRBV7-9,.,.,CASNQGGAGNTEAFF,TGTGCCAGCAATCAGGGAGGCGCCGGGAACACTGAAGCTTTCTTT
TRBJ2-1,TRBV6-1,TRBD2,.,CASRVAGGVYNEQFF,TGTGCCAGCAGGGTAGCGGGAGGGGTCTACAATGAGCAGTTCTTC
TRBJ2-6,TRBV5-5,.,.,CASTYPRTGSGANVLTF,TGTGCCAGCACCTACCCTCGAACAGGTTCTGGGGCCAACGTCCTGACTTTC
TRBJ1-1,TRBV9,.,.,CASSDPPTRGRTEAFF,TGTGCCAGCAGCGACCCCCCAACTCGGGGCCGCACTGAAGCTTTCTTT
TRBJ2-1,TRBV2,.,few,CASKGGQLNNEQFF,TGTGCCAGCAAGGGGGGACAGCTGAACAATGAGCAGTTCTTC
TRBJ1-4,TRBV4-3,TRBD1,few,CASSQDRDSPNEKLFF,TGCGCCAGCAGCCAAGACAGGGACAGCCCCAATGAAAAACTGTTTTTT
TRBJ2-7,TRBV28,TRBD1,.,CASSLGTGAPYEQYF,TGTGCCAGCAGTTTAGGGACAGGGGCGCCCTACGAGCAGTACTTC
TRBJ2-1,TRBV25-1,.,.,CASSDKTGREFF,TGTGCCAGCAGTGACAAGACAGGGAGGGAGTTCTTC
TRBJ2-1,TRBV12-5,TRBD1,once,CASGSTGQGNEQFF,TGTGCTAGTGGTTCCACCGGACAGGGGAATGAGCAGTTCTTC
TRBJ2-7,TRBV5-1,.,few,CASSLHYQGSEQYF,TGCGCCAGCAGCTTGCATTATCAGGGGAGTGAGCAGTACTTC
TRBJ2-5,TRBV27,.,.,CASSLFIRTQYF,TGTGCCAGCAGTTTATTCATTAGGACCCAGTACTTC
TRBJ2-5,TRBV6-6,.,few,CASSYRGNKETQYF,TGTGCCAGCAGTTACCGAGGGAACAAAGAGACCCAGTACTTC
TRBJ2-1,TRBV3-1,TRBD2,.,CASSPLLGTSGIYNEQFF,TGTGCCAGCAGCCCCCTACTCGGGACTAGCGGGATCTACAATGAGCAGTTCTTC
TRBJ2-3,TRBV7-2,.,many,CASSLGPSTDTQYF,TGTGCCAGCAGCTTAGGCCCCAGCACAGATACGCAGTATTTT
TRBJ1-3,TRBV20-1,TRBD1,.,CSALTGDPSGNTIYF,TGCAGTGCCCTGACAGGGGACCCCTCTGGAAACACCATATATTTT